This entry lists 9 T cell receptor beta chains sequenced from one sample in a study of blood T cell repertoires in COVID-19. Profiled with immunoSEQ multiplex PCR; TCRdb holds only in-frame clones, not every one. The profile shows around 170,000 clones, around 84% of them singletons. Sequenced material: peripheral blood. The receptors shown here come from a man aged 45-65 years with active or convalescent COVID-19.

The CDR3 nucleotides are TGTGCCAGCAGCTCTACCACGGGACAGGGGGCGACCTACGAGCAGTACTTC. This encodes CASSSTTGQGATYEQYF. The V and J genes are TRBV5-4 and TRBJ2-7, with 12 positions matching TRBD1. V gave up 3 bases and J gave up 2 bases; unmatched junction bases: 9. Germline V gives CDR1 SGHNT, CDR2 YYREEE (reference sequence). The CDR3 consists of 17 residues.

This chain uses TRBV5-1 with TRBJ2-4; TRBD2 matches 10 bases. From germline, CDR1 is SGHRS and CDR2 YFSETQ. The CDR3 is made up of 21 amino acids. V trimming: 1 base; J trimming: 6 bases; junction bases outside the gene matches: 22. The CDR3 is CASSLPFSSGGFLGGGNIQYF. The CDR3 DNA reads TGCGCCAGCAGCTTGCCCTTCTCTAGCGGGGGCTTTCTCGGAGGGGGAAACATTCAGTACTTC.

V and J are TRBV6-2 or TRBV6-3 and TRBJ2-7; 14 bases align to TRBD2. V was pared by 1 base and J by 4 bases, with 6 bases of the junction left unmatched. There are 17 residues in the CDR3. Germline-derived CDR1 and CDR2 are MNHEY and SVGEGT. CDR3 bases: TGTGCCAGCAGTTACTACGGGACTAGCGGGAGTGGGTACGAGCAGTACTTC. Translating it yields CASSYYGTSGSGYEQYF.

J is TRBJ2-4 and V is TRBV5-4, with D possibly TRBD1 on 6 matching bases. The CDR3 runs 13 residues. The V and J ends lost 4 bases and 8 bases respectively, with 13 bases between them. The germline V gene has CDR1 SGHNT and CDR2 YYREEE (reference sequence). The CDR3 protein is CASSGDRRYIQYF. In DNA form, the CDR3 reads TGTGCCAGCAGCGGAGACAGGAGGTACATTCAGTACTTC.

This sequence joins TRBV6-4 and TRBJ2-3; D unclear. The germline V gene has CDR1 MRHNA and CDR2 SNTAGT. V lost 3 bases and J lost 6, with 16 bases in between. This CDR3 is built from 15 residues. The CDR3 region has the DNA TGTGCCAGCAGTGAGGGTTCCCTCGGGTCGGATACGCAGTATTTT. Encoded protein: CASSEGSLGSDTQYF.

In its sample, this clone was seen once. V usage is TRBV11-3 and J usage is TRBJ1-1; no definite D call. CDR3 length: 16 amino acids. V gave up 1 base and J gave up 1 base, with 13 bases separating them. Germline V gene data show CDR1 as SGHNT and CDR2 as YENEEA. This CDR3 is CASSLGGATENTEAFF. The CDR3 nucleotides are TGTGCCAGCAGCTTAGGGGGAGCCACTGAGAACACTGAAGCTTTCTTT.

In this sample, this clone turned up once. The chain employs TRBV6-5 and TRBJ2-7; 11 nucleotides line up with TRBD2. V lost 8 bases and J lost 6; bases outside the gene matches: 6. This CDR3 has 13 residues. In germline, CDR1 is MNHEY, CDR2 SVGAGI. CDR3 in DNA: TGTGCCAGCTGGTCCCTAGCGGGGGGCGAGCAGTACTTC. This sequence encodes CASWSLAGGEQYF.

The rearrangement uses TRBV7-2 and TRBJ2-7, with D possibly matching TRBD2 (6 bases). CDR1 SGHTA and CDR2 FQGNSA come from the germline V gene. V was cut by 0 bases and J by 6 bases, with 12 bases left in between. CDR3 size: 14 residues. The CDR3, as DNA: TGTGCCAGCAGCTTAGCGGGAGGAACGAGCGAGCAGTACTTC. Protein product: CASSLAGGTSEQYF.

V usage is TRBV18 and J usage is TRBJ1-1, with 8 bases lining up with TRBD1. The trim removed 2 bases at V and 0 bases at J, leaving 2 bases unmatched. CDR1 is KGHSH and CDR2 is LQKENI in the germline V gene. The CDR3 runs 15 residues. CDR3 in amino acids: CASSPETGVNTEAFF. The CDR3 DNA is TGTGCCAGCTCACCAGAGACAGGGGTGAACACTGAAGCTTTCTTT.